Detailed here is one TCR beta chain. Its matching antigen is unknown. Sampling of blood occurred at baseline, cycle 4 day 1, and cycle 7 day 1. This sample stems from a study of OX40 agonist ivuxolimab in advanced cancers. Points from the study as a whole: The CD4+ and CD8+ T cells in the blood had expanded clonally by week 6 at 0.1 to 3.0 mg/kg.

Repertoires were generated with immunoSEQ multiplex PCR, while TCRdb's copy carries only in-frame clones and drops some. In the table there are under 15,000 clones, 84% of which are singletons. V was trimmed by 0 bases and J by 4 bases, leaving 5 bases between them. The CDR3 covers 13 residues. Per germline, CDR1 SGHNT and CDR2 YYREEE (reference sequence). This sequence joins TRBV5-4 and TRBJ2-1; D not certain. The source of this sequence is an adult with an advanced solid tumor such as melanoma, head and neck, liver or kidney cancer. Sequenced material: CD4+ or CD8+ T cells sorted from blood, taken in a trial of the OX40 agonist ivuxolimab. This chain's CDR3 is CASSLDQYNEQFF. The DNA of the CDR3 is TGTGCCAGCAGCTTGGATCAATACAATGAGCAGTTCTTC.